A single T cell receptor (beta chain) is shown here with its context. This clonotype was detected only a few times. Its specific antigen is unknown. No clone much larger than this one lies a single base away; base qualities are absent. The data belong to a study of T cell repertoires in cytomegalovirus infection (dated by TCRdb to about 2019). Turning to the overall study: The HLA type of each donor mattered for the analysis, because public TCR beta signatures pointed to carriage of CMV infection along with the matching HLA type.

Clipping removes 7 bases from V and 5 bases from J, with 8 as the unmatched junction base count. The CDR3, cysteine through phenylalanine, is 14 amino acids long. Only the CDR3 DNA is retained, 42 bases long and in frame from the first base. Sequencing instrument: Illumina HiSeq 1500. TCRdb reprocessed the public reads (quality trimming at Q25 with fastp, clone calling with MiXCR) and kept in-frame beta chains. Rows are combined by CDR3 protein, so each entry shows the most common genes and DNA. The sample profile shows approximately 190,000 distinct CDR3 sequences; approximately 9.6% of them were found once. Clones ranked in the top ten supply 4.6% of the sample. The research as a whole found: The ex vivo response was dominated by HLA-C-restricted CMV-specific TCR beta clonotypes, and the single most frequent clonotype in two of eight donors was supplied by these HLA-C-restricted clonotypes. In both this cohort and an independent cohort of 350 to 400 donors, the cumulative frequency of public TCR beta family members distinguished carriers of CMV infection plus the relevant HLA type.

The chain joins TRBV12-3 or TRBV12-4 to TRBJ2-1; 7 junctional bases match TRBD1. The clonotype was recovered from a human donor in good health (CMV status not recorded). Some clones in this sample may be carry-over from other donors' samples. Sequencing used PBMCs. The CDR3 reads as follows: CASNRGQTDNEQFF. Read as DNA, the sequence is TGTGCCAGCAACAGGGGACAGACGGACAATGAGCAGTTCTTC.